This T cell receptor (beta chain) was captured in a study of cytotoxic CD8 clonotypes in ibrutinib-treated CLL. The V end was cut by 1 base, the J end by 12 bases, with 16 bases between. Germline V CDR1 and CDR2: LGHNA, YSLEER. The CDR3 is 14 residues long. Measured with immunoSEQ multiplex PCR; TCRdb has only the in-frame clones, and not every one. The sample lists 130,000 to 150,000 clones, about four fifths occurring once. Regarding this clone: What it binds is unknown.

Genomic DNA in a quantity of 1.5 to 2 micrograms was derived from cryopreserved PBMCs for TCR beta libraries. Study-wide results and limits: Baseline values of clonality outstripped age-matched healthy donors and followed circulating CD8+ T-cell counts.

The TCR comes from a human donor with chronic lymphocytic leukemia. Here the sequenced sample was PBMCs, taken after 12 months of ibrutinib treatment. The rearrangement joins TRBV4-3 to TRBJ2-1, with a weak D call TRBD1 (5 bases). CDR3 sequence: CASSQGSFGQGQFF. The CDR3, as DNA: TGCGCCAGCAGCCAAGGGTCGTTTGGGCAGGGGCAGTTCTTC.